This T cell receptor beta chain was observed in a study of blood T cells in healthy people across ages. Study results and limitations: Because sorting was not performed, PBMCs prevented conclusive naive versus antigen-experienced comparison. A roughly linear age-dependent decrease characterized TCR beta diversity per million T cells.

PCR was performed a second time for roughly 7 to 11 cycles using a sample-barcoded 5' primer and a J-beta primer mix. All samples yielded 2.5 million or more CDR3-containing paired-end reads. TCRdb fed the 5' RACE reads into MiXCR, producing one record per CDR3 protein. The sample includes roughly 2 million distinct CDR3 sequences, roughly 52% seen only once; the top ten take less than 2.5%. CDR3 size: 16 residues. The germline gives CDR1 LGHDT, CDR2 YNNKEL (reference sequence). Comment on this clonotype: Its antigen is undetermined.

This receptor was obtained from a woman between 35 and 50 years old in good health. What was sequenced was blood. The gene calls are TRBV3-1 and TRBJ2-7; D is possibly TRBD2 (7 bases). The J call is doubtful: the DNA matches TRBJ2-5 better. This CDR3 is CASSQEWGGQKETQYF. CDR3 coding DNA: TGTGCCAGCAGCCAAGAATGGGGGGGGCAAAAAGAGACCCAGTACTTC.